These 16 T cell receptor beta chains were sequenced from one sample in a study of CD8+CD57+ T cells in acquired aplastic anemia. Patients chosen for sequencing had CD8+CD57+ cells that had expanded, as shown by flow cytometry. Genomic DNA, the template, was used for profiling of the TCR beta VDJ and CDR3. TCRdb reanalysed the reads using MiXCR and keeps one entry per CDR3 protein. The sample shows some 180,000 distinct CDR3 sequences, about 60% of them seen only once. Sequenced sample: sorted CD4+, CD8+, or CD8+CD57+ T cells (not recorded which) from PBMCs. The receptors come from a human donor with aplastic anemia.

There are a few counts of this clonotype. The chain uses TRBV7-2 and TRBJ1-1, with D perhaps matching TRBD1 (6 bases). The CDR3 sequence is 17 residues long. V was shortened by 3 bases and J by 4 bases, with 21 bases between the two germline ends. Germline CDR1 and CDR2: SGHTA and FQGNSA. CDR3 in amino acids: CASSLSVFGGLGTEAFF. CDR3 bases: TGTGCCAGCAGCTTGTCGGTATTCGGGGGCTTGGGCACTGAAGCTTTCTTT.

This clonotype was recorded once. The rearrangement uses TRBV5-1 and TRBJ2-3, with D uncertain. The germline V gene encodes CDR1 SGHRS and CDR2 YFSETQ. The ends were cut back, 3 bases at V and 2 bases at J, with 13 bases in the middle. This CDR3 is 15 amino acids long. CDR3 sequence reads: CASSSTPGYTDTQYF. The CDR3 region has the DNA TGCGCCAGCAGCTCTACCCCCGGTTACACAGATACGCAGTATTTT. Full variable domain (remainder filled in from reference TRBV5-1 and TRBJ2-3): KAGVTQTPRYLIKTRGQQVTLSCSPISGHRSVSWYQQTPGQGLQFLFEYFSETQRNKGNFPGRFSGRQFSNSRSEMNVSTLELGDSALYLCASSSTPGYTDTQYFGPGTRLTVL.

This chain links TRBV7-9 with TRBJ2-4; D is unresolved. Germline lookup yields CDR1 SEHNR and CDR2 FQNEAQ (reference sequence). V gave up 1 base and J gave up 9 bases, with 19 bases separating them. The CDR3 length is 16 residues. Here the CDR3 reads CASSLEWAKEEGIQYF. CDR3 nucleotides: TGTGCCAGCAGCTTAGAATGGGCCAAAGAAGAAGGCATTCAGTACTTC.

This chain joins TRBV2 and TRBJ1-5, with no clear D. The V end was cut by 3 bases, the J end by 4 bases, with 4 bases between. CDR3 length: 12 residues. Germline V lookup: CDR1 SNHLY, CDR2 FYNNEI. The CDR3 loop reads CASSDGNQPQHF. The CDR3 region has the DNA TGTGCCAGCAGTGATGGGAATCAGCCCCAGCATTTT.

The rearrangement uses TRBV19 and TRBJ1-6; no definite D call. The V end was cut by 7 bases, the J end by 10 bases, with 17 bases between. CDR1 and CDR2 from the germline V gene are LNHDA and SQIVND (reference sequence). There are 14 residues in the CDR3. Here the CDR3 DNA reads TGTGCCAGTACTTTATGGGGTGGCGAATCACCCCTCCACTTT. This translates into CASTLWGGESPLHF.

This chain connects TRBV7-6 to TRBJ2-3; unclear D gene. Looked up from germline, CDR1 is SGHVS and CDR2 is FNYEAQ. V dropped 2 bases and J dropped 1 base, with 7 bases sitting between them. The CDR3 loop spans 14 amino acids. The CDR3 is CASSLTRRTDTQYF. In DNA, the CDR3 is TGTGCCAGCAGCTTAACCCGACGCACAGATACGCAGTATTTT.

This sequence joins TRBV20-1 and TRBJ2-7; D is unresolved. This CDR3 contains 11 residues. Germline assignment: CDR1 DFQATT and CDR2 SNEGSKA (reference sequence). Trimming pared 5 bases from V and 3 bases from J, leaving 8 bases between. The DNA for the CDR3 is TGCAGTGCTGGCGTCGTCTACGAGCAGTACTTC. It encodes CSAGVVYEQYF.

The gene calls are TRBV29-1 and TRBJ1-1; D is undetermined. The CDR3 totals 14 residues. Trimming removed 4 bases from V and 1 base from J, with 13 bases in between. Per germline, CDR1 SQVTM and CDR2 ANQGSEA. The DNA of the CDR3 is TGCAGCGTTGTCTGGGAACATCGGAACACTGAAGCTTTCTTT. Its translation is CSVVWEHRNTEAFF.

This chain uses TRBV3-1 with TRBJ2-7; possibly TRBD2 for D (6 bases). V was cut by 3 bases and J by 3 bases, with 15 bases left in between. Germline-derived CDR1 and CDR2 are LGHDT and YNNKEL (reference sequence). The CDR3 is made up of 15 amino acids. The CDR3 coding sequence is TGTGCCAGCAGCCAGGGCACGAACGGGGGCTACGAGCAGTACTTC. Protein sequence: CASSQGTNGGYEQYF.

The V call is TRBV7-9, the J call TRBJ2-7; D is perhaps TRBD1 (5 bases). Germline V gene lookup returns CDR1 SEHNR and CDR2 FQNEAQ (reference sequence). The V and J ends lost 5 bases and 6 bases respectively, with 11 bases between them. The CDR3 is 12 residues long. The CDR3, as DNA: TGTGCCAGCAGCCACCCCAGGGCCGAGCAGTACTTC. It codes for CASSHPRAEQYF.

This clonotype was observed a handful of times. The chain uses TRBV29-1 and TRBJ2-7; D is ambiguous. Trimming removed 1 base from V and 5 bases from J, with 6 bases in between. CDR1 SQVTM and CDR2 ANQGSEA come from the germline V gene. The CDR3 is 11 amino acids. Here the CDR3 reads CSVEGGDEQYF. As DNA, the CDR3 is TGCAGCGTTGAAGGGGGTGACGAGCAGTACTTC.

In its sample, this clonotype was seen a few times. The chain recombines TRBV7-8 with TRBJ1-1; D not certain. This CDR3 has 13 amino acids. Per the germline V gene, CDR1 is SGHVS and CDR2 is FQNEAQ. The V end lost 3 bases, the J end lost 5 bases, and 10 bases lay between the germline ends. The CDR3 DNA sequence: TGTGCCAGCAGCTTCCAATACCGAACTGAAGCTTTCTTT. As protein: CASSFQYRTEAFF.

The chain is built from TRBV4-2 and TRBJ1-4; no reliable D call. Per the germline V gene, CDR1 is LGHNA and CDR2 is YNFKEQ. Trimming cost V 1 base and J 8 bases, with 11 bases left between them. CDR3 length: 14 residues. The chain's CDR3 is CASSQVSGREKLFF. As DNA, the CDR3 is TGTGCCAGCAGCCAAGTTTCGGGCAGAGAAAAACTGTTTTTT.

The J gene is TRBJ2-3, the V gene TRBV24-1; D ambiguous. The last part of the DNA fits TRBJ1-5 better; the J call may be wrong. Germline CDR1 KGHDR, CDR2 SFDVKD. The length of the CDR3 is 16 residues. CDR3 DNA sequence: TGTGCCACCAGTGAGCCAGAGGGTACCGGCACAGATACGCAGCATTTT. Translated, it gives CATSEPEGTGTDTQHF.

This chain links TRBV5-1 with TRBJ2-3, with D possibly TRBD2 on 6 matching bases. The V gene's germline CDR1 is SGHRS and CDR2 YFSETQ. The CDR3 has 15 residues. V lost 4 bases and J lost 4, with 16 bases in between. This chain's CDR3 is CASSTGAGGADTQYF. The CDR3 DNA follows: TGCGCCAGCAGCACCGGGGCCGGGGGTGCAGATACGCAGTATTTT.

This clonotype was seen ten or more times. The rearrangement links TRBV20-1 to TRBJ2-7; tentative D call: TRBD2 (6 bases). The CDR3 is 14 amino acids. Deletions cut 6 bases from V and 0 bases from J, with 15 bases between. CDR1 and CDR2 from the germline V gene are DFQATT and SNEGSKA (reference sequence). CDR3 sequence: CSAPRQGGSYEQYF. In nucleotides, the CDR3 is TGCAGTGCCCCACGGCAGGGAGGCTCCTACGAGCAGTACTTC.